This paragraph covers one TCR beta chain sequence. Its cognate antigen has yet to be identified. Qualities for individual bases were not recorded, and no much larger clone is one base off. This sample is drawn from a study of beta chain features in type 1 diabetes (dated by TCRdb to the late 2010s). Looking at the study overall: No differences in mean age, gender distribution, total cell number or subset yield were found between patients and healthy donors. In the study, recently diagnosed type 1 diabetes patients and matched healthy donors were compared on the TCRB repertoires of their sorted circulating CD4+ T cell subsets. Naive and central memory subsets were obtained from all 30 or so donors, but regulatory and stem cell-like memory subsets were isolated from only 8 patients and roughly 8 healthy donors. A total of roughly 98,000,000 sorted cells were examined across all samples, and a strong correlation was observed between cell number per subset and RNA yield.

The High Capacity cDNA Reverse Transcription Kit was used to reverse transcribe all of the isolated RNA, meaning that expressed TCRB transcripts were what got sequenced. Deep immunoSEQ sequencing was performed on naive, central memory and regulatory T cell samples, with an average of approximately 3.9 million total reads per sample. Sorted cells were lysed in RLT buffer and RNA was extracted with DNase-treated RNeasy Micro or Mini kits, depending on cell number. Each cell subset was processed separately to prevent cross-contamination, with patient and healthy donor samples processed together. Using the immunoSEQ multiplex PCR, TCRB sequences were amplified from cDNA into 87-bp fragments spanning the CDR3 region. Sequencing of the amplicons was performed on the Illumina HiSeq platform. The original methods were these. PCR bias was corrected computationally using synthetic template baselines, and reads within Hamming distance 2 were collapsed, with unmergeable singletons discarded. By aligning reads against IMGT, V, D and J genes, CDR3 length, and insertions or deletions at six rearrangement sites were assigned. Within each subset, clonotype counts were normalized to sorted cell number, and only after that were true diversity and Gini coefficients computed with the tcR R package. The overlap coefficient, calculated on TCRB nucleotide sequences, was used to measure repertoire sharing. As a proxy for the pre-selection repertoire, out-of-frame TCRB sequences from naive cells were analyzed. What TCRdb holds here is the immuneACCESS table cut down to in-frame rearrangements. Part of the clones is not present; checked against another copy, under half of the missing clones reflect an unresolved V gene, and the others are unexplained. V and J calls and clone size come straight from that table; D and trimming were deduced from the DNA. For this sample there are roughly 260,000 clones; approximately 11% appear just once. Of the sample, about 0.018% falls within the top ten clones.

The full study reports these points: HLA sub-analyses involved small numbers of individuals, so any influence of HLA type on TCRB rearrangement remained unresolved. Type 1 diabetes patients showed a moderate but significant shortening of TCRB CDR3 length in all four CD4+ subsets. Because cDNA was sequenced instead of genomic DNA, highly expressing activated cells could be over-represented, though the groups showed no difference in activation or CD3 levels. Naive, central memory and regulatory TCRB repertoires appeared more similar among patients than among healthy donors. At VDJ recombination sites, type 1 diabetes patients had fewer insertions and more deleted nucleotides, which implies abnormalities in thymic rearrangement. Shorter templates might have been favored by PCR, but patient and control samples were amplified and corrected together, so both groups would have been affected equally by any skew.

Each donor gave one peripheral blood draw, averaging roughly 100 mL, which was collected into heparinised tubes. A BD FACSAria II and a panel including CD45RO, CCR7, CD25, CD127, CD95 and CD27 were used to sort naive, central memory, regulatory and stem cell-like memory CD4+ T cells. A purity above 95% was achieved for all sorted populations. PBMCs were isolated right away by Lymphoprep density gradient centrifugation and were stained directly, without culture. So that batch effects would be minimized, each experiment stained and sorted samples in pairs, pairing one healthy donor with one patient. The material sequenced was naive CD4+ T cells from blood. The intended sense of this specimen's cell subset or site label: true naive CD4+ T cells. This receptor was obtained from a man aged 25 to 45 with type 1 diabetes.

The sequenced DNA is TGCGCCAGCAGCCAGTTTCAGGGGGCGCCCCAGCATTTT. Its coded protein is CASSQFQGAPQHF. Recombination linked TRBV4-1 to TRBJ1-5; 8 nucleotides in the junction match TRBD1. CDR1 and CDR2 are drawn from the germline V gene: MGHRA, YSYEKL. V ends up 3 bases short and J 9 bases short, with an unmatched junction base count of 4. From the cysteine through the phenylalanine, the CDR3 covers 13 amino acids. Only CDR3 DNA is held: 39 bases, read in frame from base 1.